A selection of T cell receptor beta chains follows, all from one sample in a study of cytomegalovirus exposure and HLA in healthy donors. The method was immunoSEQ multiplex PCR; TCRdb's version includes in-frame clones alone and lacks a portion of them. The listing records some 110,000 clones. Sequencing input: PBMCs. All receptors come from a man aged 25 to 40 in good health and CMV-seronegative. Both conserved end residues are part of each CDR3.

J gene | V gene | CDR3 protein
TRBJ2-7 | TRBV7-6 | CASSLGPGTGYEQYF
TRBJ2-3 | TRBV5-8 | CASTDGRGSGGLSITDTQYF
TRBJ2-6 | TRBV5-1 | CASSLGQGPGANVLTF
TRBJ2-5 | TRBV5-1 | CASSFGVPQETQYF
TRBJ1-5 | TRBV6-5 | CASSSRQGASQPQHF
TRBJ1-4 | TRBV7-2 | CASSLRQGAEKLFF
TRBJ2-3 | TRBV27 | CASRRQGDPTDTQYF
TRBJ1-1 | TRBV5-4 | CASSVTGGDTEAFF
TRBJ2-7 | TRBV5-4 | CASSLGGGEGEQYF
. | TRBV18 | CASSPYRTGESYEQYF
TRBJ1-6 | TRBV6-1 | CASTTRSYNSPLHF
TRBJ2-4 | TRBV4-3 | CASSQDLGTVLAKNIQYF
TRBJ2-1 | TRBV7-9 | CASSLTSGEHNEQFF
TRBJ2-1 | TRBV28 | CASSSLDRGLDEQFF
TRBJ2-5 | TRBV27 | CASSPYRGLAGGQETQYF
TRBJ2-3 | TRBV27 | CASTLAGADTQYF
TRBJ1-2 | TRBV7-6 | CASSGRGTNYGYTF
TRBJ1-2 | TRBV4-1 | CASSQDPPETGVTYGYTF
TRBJ1-5 | TRBV10-3 | CAISDPTGDNQPQHF
TRBJ1-1 | TRBV28 | CASHSVGLGNTEAFF
TRBJ2-7 | TRBV27 | CASSFSRGDSYEQYF
TRBJ1-2 | TRBV27 | CASSSKTGGSGNYGYTF
TRBJ2-1 | TRBV19 | CASSRAFAGAVRDEQFF
TRBJ1-1 | TRBV5-1 | CASSLGGVWGTEAFF
TRBJ1-6 | TRBV6-1 | CASEGQGGYNSPLHF
TRBJ1-6 | TRBV2 | CASLRQPSYNSPLHF
TRBJ2-2 | TRBV7-9 | CASSLDTNTGELFF
TRBJ2-4 | TRBV11-2 | CASSFDRELAKNIQYF
TRBJ1-1 | TRBV6-1 | CASSRQVEGTEAFF
TRBJ2-1 | TRBV18 | CASSPRQGYNEQFF
TRBJ1-5 | TRBV5-1 | CASSLEGTGRTHSNQPQHF
TRBJ1-1 | TRBV5-4 | CASKRGQENTEAFF
TRBJ2-5 | TRBV27 | CASSGPYQETQYF
TRBJ2-7 | TRBV7-9 | CASSRLDRGIYYEQYF
TRBJ1-5 | TRBV5-8 | CASSLNPGTVMNQPQHF
TRBJ2-1 | TRBV11-2 | CASSLTGGRNNEQFF
TRBJ1-1 | TRBV14 | CASSLTGGVTEAFF
TRBJ2-1 | TRBV18 | CASSRLAGLPSYNEQFF
TRBJ1-5 | TRBV27 | CASKGVGQPQHF
TRBJ2-7 | TRBV5-1 | CASSPRAGVSYEQYF
TRBJ1-5 | TRBV2 | CASSEQTGGNQPQHF
TRBJ1-6 | TRBV7-9 | CASSSAGGAPLHF
TRBJ1-2 | TRBV6-5 | CASSYAAWYGYTF
TRBJ2-5 | TRBV7-7 | CASSLVGGETQYF
TRBJ1-1 | TRBV6-5 | CASSYNRDMNTEAFF
TRBJ2-2 | TRBV7-2 | CASRPGTGELFF